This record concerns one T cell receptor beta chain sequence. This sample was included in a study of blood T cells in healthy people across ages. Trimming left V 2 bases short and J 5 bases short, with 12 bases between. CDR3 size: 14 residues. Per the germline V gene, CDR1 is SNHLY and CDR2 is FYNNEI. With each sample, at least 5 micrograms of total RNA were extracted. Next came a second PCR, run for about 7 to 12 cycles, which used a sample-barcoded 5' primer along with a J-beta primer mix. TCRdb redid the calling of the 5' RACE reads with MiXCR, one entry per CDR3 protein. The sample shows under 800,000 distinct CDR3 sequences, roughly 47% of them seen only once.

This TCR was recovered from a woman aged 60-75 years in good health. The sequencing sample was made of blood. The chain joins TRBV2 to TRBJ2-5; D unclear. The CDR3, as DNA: TGTGCCAGCAGTGAACCCGTAGGCGAGGAGACCCAGTACTTC. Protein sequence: CASSEPVGEETQYF.